Described below is a single T cell receptor beta chain sequence and its context. Repertoires were generated with immunoSEQ multiplex PCR, while TCRdb's copy carries only in-frame clones and drops some. The table has about 380,000 clones, about 90% seen once. These data originate in a study of blood T cell repertoires in COVID-19. The CDR3 extends over 16 amino acids. Germline CDR1 reads KGHSH; CDR2 reads LQKENI. Unmatched junction bases numbered 6, after V lost 1 base and J lost 4 bases. The receptor was isolated from a man aged 18 to 35 with active or convalescent COVID-19. J is TRBJ1-5 and V is TRBV18; TRBD1 aligns across 8 bases. Sequencing input: peripheral blood. The CDR3 DNA is TGTGCCAGCTCACCACAGGAGGGACAGGCAAATCAGCCCCAGCATTTT. The encoded protein is CASSPQEGQANQPQHF.